This T cell receptor beta chain originates from a study of OX40 agonist ivuxolimab in advanced cancers. Study details: It was permissible to have had prior anti-PD-1, anti-PD-L1 or anti-CTLA-4 therapy, and approximately 40% had some. One patient with hepatocellular carcinoma and two with cutaneous melanoma, three in all, had partial responses.

The protocol was immunoSEQ multiplex PCR, while the TCRdb copy is restricted to in-frame clones and leaves out a portion. The profile shows tens of thousands of clones, about 78% of them singletons. At baseline, cycle 4 day 1, and cycle 7 day 1, blood was sampled. Germline values: CDR1 SGHDT, CDR2 YYEEEE. Trimming took off 0 bases at V and 0 bases at J, with 13 bases between the two ends. The CDR3 sequence is 16 residues long. Sequenced material: CD4+ or CD8+ T cells sorted from blood, taken in a trial of the OX40 agonist ivuxolimab. This receptor was taken from an adult with an advanced solid tumor such as melanoma, head and neck, liver or kidney cancer. V is TRBV5-6 and J is TRBJ2-7; D possibly uses TRBD1 or TRBD2 (5 bases each). The DNA for the CDR3 is TGTGCCAGCAGCTTGGCCGTGGGGACGGTCTCCTACGAGCAGTACTTC. Translation: CASSLAVGTVSYEQYF.